These 16 T cell receptor beta chains originate from one sample sequenced in a study of T cell repertoires in cytomegalovirus infection. TCRdb redid the calling of the reads with MiXCR, one entry per CDR3 protein. The sample lists approximately 300,000 distinct CDR3 sequences; around 29% were seen once. For these TCRs, the target antigens are not known. The source material was cultured PBMCs, sampled from culture after CMV antigen stimulation. These receptors all stem from a human donor in good health (CMV status not recorded). Some clones in this sample may be carry-over from other donors' samples.

This clonotype was counted ten times or more. The rearrangement links TRBV6-1 to TRBJ1-5; tentatively, D is TRBD1 (5 bases). Trimming removed 3 bases at V and 7 bases at J, with 19 bases between. The CDR3 is 16 residues long. CDR1 MNHNS and CDR2 SASEGT come from the germline V gene. CDR3 nucleotide sequence: TGTGCCAGCAGTGATGGGGCAACGGCGGGTCACCAGCCCCAGCATTTT. Amino acid sequence: CASSDGATAGHQPQHF.

This clonotype was counted between two and nine times. The chain uses TRBV7-9 and TRBJ1-5; D ambiguous. This CDR3 spans 17 amino acids. Germline CDR1 is SEHNR and CDR2 is FQNEAQ (reference sequence). Trimming pared 2 bases from V and 5 bases from J, leaving 19 bases between. Here the CDR3 DNA reads TGTGCCAGCAGCTTACACCGCAGAGGGAGTCTTTATCAGCCCCAGCATTTT. Its protein product is CASSLHRRGSLYQPQHF.

This clonotype was detected ten times or more. This chain uses TRBV7-6 with TRBJ2-1; 7 bases map to TRBD2. CDR3 length: 13 amino acids. V lost 4 bases and J lost 8; bases outside the gene matches: 5. Germline CDR1 reads SGHVS; CDR2 reads FNYEAQ. DNA of the CDR3: TGTGCCAGCAGCTCGGCGGGGGATGATGAGCAGTTCTTC. Amino acid sequence: CASSSAGDDEQFF.

The V and J genes are TRBV20-1 and TRBJ1-2, with 8 bases fitting TRBD1. This CDR3 region has 14 residues. V lost 6 bases, J lost 6 bases, and 12 bases stayed unmatched. Germline CDR1 reads DFQATT; CDR2 reads SNEGSKA (reference sequence). The CDR3 is CSASDRGGLHGYTF. The CDR3, as DNA: TGCAGTGCGTCTGACAGGGGCGGTCTCCATGGCTACACCTTC.

This clonotype was seen more than once but under ten times. This chain connects TRBV12-3 or TRBV12-4 to TRBJ1-1; D remains unclear. V lost 5 bases, J lost 0 bases, and 16 bases lay in between. CDR3 length: 16 residues. The CDR3 DNA reads TGTGCCAGCAGTCTGGCTTCCCGGGTTATGAACACTGAAGCTTTCTTT. It specifies CASSLASRVMNTEAFF.

This clonotype was detected a few times. The V and J genes are TRBV29-1 and TRBJ1-4; 7 bases map to TRBD1. Germline V gene data show CDR1 as SQVTM and CDR2 as ANQGSEA. The CDR3 runs 13 residues. V was pared by 7 bases and J by 8 bases, with 10 bases of the junction left unmatched. CDR3 protein: CSGNRGLGEKLFF. CDR3 sequence (DNA): TGCAGCGGGAACAGGGGCTTAGGGGAAAAACTGTTTTTT.

This clonotype was detected a few times. The V call is TRBV7-6, the J call TRBJ1-5; D gene uncertain. This CDR3 has 15 residues. Trimming removed 1 base from V and 6 bases from J, with 13 bases in between. Germline values: CDR1 SGHVS, CDR2 FNYEAQ. CDR3 nucleotide sequence: TGTGCCAGCAGCTTAGGCAGGCCCCCCGGTCAGCCCCAGCATTTT. Amino acids: CASSLGRPPGQPQHF.

This clonotype was found a few times. The chain combines TRBV7-6 with TRBJ1-1, with 9 bases matching TRBD1. V lost 4 bases, J lost 6 bases, and 6 bases stayed unmatched. CDR3 size: 14 residues. The germline CDR1 and CDR2 sequences are SGHVS and FNYEAQ. The CDR3 loop reads CASSSRDRVAEAFF. The CDR3 DNA reads as TGTGCCAGCAGCTCTAGGGACAGGGTCGCTGAAGCTTTCTTT.

V and J are TRBV19 and TRBJ1-5; 8 bases are a match to TRBD1. Trimming took 10 bases from V and 2 from J; bases not matched to a gene: 7. The germline V gene encodes CDR1 LNHDA and CDR2 SQIVND (reference sequence). This CDR3 is 14 amino acids long. CDR3 loop: CATPDRAGNQPQHF. The CDR3 nucleotides are TGTGCCACCCCGGACAGGGCGGGCAATCAGCCCCAGCATTTT.

The V and J genes are TRBV29-1 and TRBJ1-2; perhaps TRBD1 as D (5 bases). Per germline, CDR1 SQVTM and CDR2 ANQGSEA. The CDR3 has 11 amino acids. Trimming removed 7 bases at V and 4 bases at J, with 10 bases between. The CDR3 DNA follows: TGCAGCGATGCAGGGTCCTATGGCTACACCTTC. Translating it yields CSDAGSYGYTF.

This clonotype was picked up a small number of times. The chain is built from TRBV7-3 and TRBJ2-5, with 8 nucleotides matching TRBD1. This CDR3 region has 15 residues. V lost 3 bases, J lost 5 bases, and 8 bases stayed unmatched. Germline V gene data show CDR1 as SGHTA and CDR2 as FQGTGA. This CDR3 reads CASSLGQVESETQYF. The CDR3, as DNA: TGTGCCAGCAGCTTGGGACAGGTCGAGTCGGAGACCCAGTACTTC. The whole variable domain, filled in from reference TRBV7-3 and TRBJ2-5, reads GAGVSQTPSNKVTEKGKYVELRCDPISGHTALYWYRQSLGQGPEFLIYFQGTGAADDSGLPNDRFFAVRPEGSVSTLKIQRTERGDSAVYLCASSLGQVESETQYFGPGTRLLVL.

DNA of the CDR3: TGTGCCAGCAGTTTACCACTAGCGGGAGTTCGCACCGGGGAGCTGTTTTTT. This translates into CASSLPLAGVRTGELFF. V and J are TRBV12-3 or TRBV12-4 and TRBJ2-2, with 11 bases fitting TRBD2. The V gene end was trimmed by 2 bases and the J gene end by 4 bases; junction bases not matched to a gene: 6. The CDR3 consists of 17 residues.

V and J are TRBV3-1 and TRBJ2-4, with 13 bases fitting TRBD2. Looked up from germline, CDR1 is LGHDT and CDR2 is YNNKEL (reference sequence). V shed 4 bases and J 5 bases; nucleotides not matched to a gene: 8. This CDR3 is built from 17 residues. CDR3 protein: CASSRRTSGSLENIQYF. The CDR3 nucleotides are TGTGCCAGCAGCCGAAGGACTAGCGGGAGTTTAGAAAACATTCAGTACTTC. The full variable domain, in which reference TRBV3-1 and TRBJ2-4 provide the parts outside the CDR3, is DTAVSQTPKYLVTQMGNDKSIKCEQNLGHDTMYWYKQDSKKFLKIMFSYNNKELIINETVPNRFSPKSPDKAHLNLHINSLELGDSAVYFCASSRRTSGSLENIQYFGAGTRLSVL.

The chain employs TRBV6-6 and TRBJ2-6; the match to TRBD1 covers 12 bases. Germline V gene lookup returns CDR1 MNHNY and CDR2 SVGAGI (reference sequence). There are 17 residues in the CDR3. V dropped 8 bases and J dropped 3; count of bases not matched to a gene: 8. The CDR3 region is CASQGGQGASGANVLTF. CDR3 bases: TGTGCCAGCCAGGGGGGACAGGGGGCAAGTGGGGCCAACGTCCTGACTTTC.

In DNA form, the CDR3 reads TGTGCCAGCAGATTCGGGACTAGCGGAACCGGGGAGCTGTTTTTT. Encoded protein: CASRFGTSGTGELFF. V is TRBV5-4 and J is TRBJ2-2, with 11 bases aligning to TRBD2. CDR3 length: 15 amino acids. With 5 bases clipped from V and 5 bases from J, the junction kept 5 bases outside the gene matches. CDR1 is SGHNT and CDR2 is YYREEE in the germline V gene (reference sequence).

This rearrangement joins TRBV25-1 to TRBJ2-1; 10 nucleotides agree with TRBD2. The junction had 10 bases not matched to a gene; V was cut back by 6 bases and J by 5 bases. The germline CDR1 and CDR2 sequences are MGHDK and SYGVNS. The CDR3 extends over 16 amino acids. CDR3 nucleotides: TGTGCCAGCAGACTCGTTTCTAGCGGGGGTGACAATGAGCAGTTCTTC. This codes for CASRLVSSGGDNEQFF.